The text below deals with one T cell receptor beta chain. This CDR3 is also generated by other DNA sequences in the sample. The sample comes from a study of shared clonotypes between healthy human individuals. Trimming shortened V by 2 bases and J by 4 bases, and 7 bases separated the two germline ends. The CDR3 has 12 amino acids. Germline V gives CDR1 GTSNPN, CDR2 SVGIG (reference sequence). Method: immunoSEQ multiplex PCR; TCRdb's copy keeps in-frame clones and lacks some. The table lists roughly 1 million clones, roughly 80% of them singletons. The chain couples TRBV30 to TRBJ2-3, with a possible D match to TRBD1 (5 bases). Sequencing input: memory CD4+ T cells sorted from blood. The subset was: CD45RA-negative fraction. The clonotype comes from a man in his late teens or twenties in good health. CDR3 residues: CAWSRGSDTQYF. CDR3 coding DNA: TGTGCCTGGAGTAGGGGATCAGATACGCAGTATTTT.